The clone carrying this T cell receptor (beta chain) was seen only once. The antigen remains undetermined. These data are taken from a study of immune evolution from preneoplasia to lung adenocarcinoma. Macro-dissection enriched premalignant or tumor cells before nucleic acid extraction. Using immunoSEQ multiplex PCR, the repertoire was profiled, and TCRdb retains in-frame clones only, with some absent. The profile shows 23,000 or so clones, roughly 75% of them singletons. Study-wide results and limits: Top clone frequencies peaked in normal lung, apparently declining through invasive adenocarcinoma.

Sequencing input: FFPE invasive lung adenocarcinoma tissue. This receptor was obtained from a person aged 60 to 70 with lung adenocarcinoma.

The CDR3 protein is CASTYQNEQFF. As DNA, the CDR3 is TGTGCCAGCACCTATCAGAATGAGCAGTTCTTC. The rearrangement joins TRBV6-5 to TRBJ2-1, with D unresolved. The CDR3 covers 11 residues. Germline V gene lookup returns CDR1 MNHEY and CDR2 SVGAGI. V gave up 7 bases and J gave up 7 bases, with 8 bases separating them.